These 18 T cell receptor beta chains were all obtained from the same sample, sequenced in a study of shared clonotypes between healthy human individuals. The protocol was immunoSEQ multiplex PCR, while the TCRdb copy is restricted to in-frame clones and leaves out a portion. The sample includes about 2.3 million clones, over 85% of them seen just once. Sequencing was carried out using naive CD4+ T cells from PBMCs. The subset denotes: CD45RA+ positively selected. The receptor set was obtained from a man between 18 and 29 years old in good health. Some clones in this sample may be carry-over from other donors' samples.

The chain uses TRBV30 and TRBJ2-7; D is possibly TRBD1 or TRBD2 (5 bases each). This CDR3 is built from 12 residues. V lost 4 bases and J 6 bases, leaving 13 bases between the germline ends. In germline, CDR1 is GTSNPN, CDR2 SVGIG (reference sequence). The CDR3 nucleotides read TGTGCCTGGAACCCCAATGGGGGCGAGCAGTACTTC. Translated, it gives CAWNPNGGEQYF.

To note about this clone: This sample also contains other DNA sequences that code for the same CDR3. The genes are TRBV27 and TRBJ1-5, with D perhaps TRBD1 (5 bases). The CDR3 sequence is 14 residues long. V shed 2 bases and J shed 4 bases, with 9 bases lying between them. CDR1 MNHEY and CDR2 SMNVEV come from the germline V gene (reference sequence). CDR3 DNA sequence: TGTGCCAGCAGTTTAAGGGGCGGTAATCAGCCCCAGCATTTT. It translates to CASSLRGGNQPQHF.

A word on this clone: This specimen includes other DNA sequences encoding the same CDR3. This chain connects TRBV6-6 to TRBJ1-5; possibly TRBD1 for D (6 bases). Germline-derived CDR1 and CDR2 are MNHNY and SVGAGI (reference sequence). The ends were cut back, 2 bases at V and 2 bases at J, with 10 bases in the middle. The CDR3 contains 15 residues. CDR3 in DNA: TGTGCCAGCAGTTACATGGGGGCAGGCAATCAGCCCCAGCATTTT. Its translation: CASSYMGAGNQPQHF.

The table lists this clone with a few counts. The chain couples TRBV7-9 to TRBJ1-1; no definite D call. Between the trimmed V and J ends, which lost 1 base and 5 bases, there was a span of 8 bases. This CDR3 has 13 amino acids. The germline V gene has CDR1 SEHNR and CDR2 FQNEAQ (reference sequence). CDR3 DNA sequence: TGTGCCAGCAGCTTAGAAGAGGAAACTGAAGCTTTCTTT. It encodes CASSLEEETEAFF.

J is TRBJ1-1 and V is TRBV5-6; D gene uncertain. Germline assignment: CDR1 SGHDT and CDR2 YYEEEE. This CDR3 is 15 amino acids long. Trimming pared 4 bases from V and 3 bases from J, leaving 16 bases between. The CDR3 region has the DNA TGTGCCAGCAGCAGCGACGGAGGAACCTACACTGAAGCTTTCTTT. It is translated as CASSSDGGTYTEAFF.

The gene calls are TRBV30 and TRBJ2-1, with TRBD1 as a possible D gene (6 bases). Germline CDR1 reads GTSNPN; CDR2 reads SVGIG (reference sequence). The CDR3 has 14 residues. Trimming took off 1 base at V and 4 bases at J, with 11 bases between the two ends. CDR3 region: CAWSEQGQYNEQFF. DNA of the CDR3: TGTGCCTGGAGTGAGCAGGGACAATACAATGAGCAGTTCTTC. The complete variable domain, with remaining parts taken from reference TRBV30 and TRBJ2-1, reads SQTIHQWPATLVQPVGSPLSLECTVEGTSNPNLYWYRQAAGRGLQLLFYSVGIGQISSEVPQNLSASRPQDRQFILSSKKLLLSDSGFYLCAWSEQGQYNEQFFGPGTRLTVL.

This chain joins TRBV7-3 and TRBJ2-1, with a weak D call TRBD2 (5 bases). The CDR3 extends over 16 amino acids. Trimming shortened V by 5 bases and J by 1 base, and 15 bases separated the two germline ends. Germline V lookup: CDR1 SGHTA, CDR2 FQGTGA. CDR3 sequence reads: CASSHSGSGSYNEQFF. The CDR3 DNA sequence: TGTGCCAGCAGCCACTCGGGGAGTGGGTCCTACAATGAGCAGTTCTTC.

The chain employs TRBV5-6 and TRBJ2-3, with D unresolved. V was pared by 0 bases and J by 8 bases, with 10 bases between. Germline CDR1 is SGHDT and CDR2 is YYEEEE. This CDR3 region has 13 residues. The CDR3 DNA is TGTGCCAGCAGCTTGGGGCCATACAGTACGCAGTATTTT. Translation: CASSLGPYSTQYF.

The CDR3 DNA follows: TGTGCCAGCAGTAAATGGGGGGTCCAAGAGACCCAGTACTTC. It yields the protein CASSKWGVQETQYF. This chain links TRBV28 with TRBJ2-5; D may be TRBD2 (6 bases). CDR1 is MDHEN, CDR2 SYDVKM, per germline. CDR3 length equals 14 residues. With 5 bases removed from V and 1 base from J, the gap between germline ends came to 11 bases.

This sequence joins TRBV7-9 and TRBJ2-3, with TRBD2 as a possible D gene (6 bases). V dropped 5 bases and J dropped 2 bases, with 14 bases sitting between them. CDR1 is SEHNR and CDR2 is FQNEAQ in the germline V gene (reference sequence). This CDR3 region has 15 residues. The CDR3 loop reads CASSPTGGPTDTQYF. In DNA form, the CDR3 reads TGTGCCAGCAGCCCAACCGGGGGACCCACAGATACGCAGTATTTT.

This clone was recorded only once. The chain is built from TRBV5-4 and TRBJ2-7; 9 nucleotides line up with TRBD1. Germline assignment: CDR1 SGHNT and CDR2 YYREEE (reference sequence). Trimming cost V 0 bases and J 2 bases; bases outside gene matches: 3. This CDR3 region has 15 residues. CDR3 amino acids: CASSLGDRGAYEQYF. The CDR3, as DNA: TGTGCCAGCAGCTTGGGAGACAGGGGGGCCTACGAGCAGTACTTC.

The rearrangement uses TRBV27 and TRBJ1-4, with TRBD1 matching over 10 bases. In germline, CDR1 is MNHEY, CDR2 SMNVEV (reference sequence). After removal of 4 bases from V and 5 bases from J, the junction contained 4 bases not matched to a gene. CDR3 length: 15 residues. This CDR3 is CASSSMTGGNEKLFF. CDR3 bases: TGTGCCAGCAGTTCCATGACAGGGGGCAATGAAAAACTGTTTTTT.

The CDR3 nucleotides are TGTGCCAGCAGCCGCACAAATGGGGGCGGCACTGAAGCTTTCTTT. Translating it yields CASSRTNGGGTEAFF. The chain recombines TRBV6-5 with TRBJ1-1; possibly TRBD1 for D (6 bases). Trimming removed 6 bases from V and 4 bases from J, with 18 bases in between. Germline lookup yields CDR1 MNHEY and CDR2 SVGAGI. This CDR3 is built from 15 residues.

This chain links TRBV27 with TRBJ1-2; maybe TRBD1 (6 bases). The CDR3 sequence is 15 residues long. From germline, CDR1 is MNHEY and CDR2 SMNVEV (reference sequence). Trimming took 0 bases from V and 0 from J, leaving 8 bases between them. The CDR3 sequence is CASSLSRQANYGYTF. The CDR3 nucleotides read TGTGCCAGCAGTTTATCCCGACAGGCTAACTATGGCTACACCTTC.

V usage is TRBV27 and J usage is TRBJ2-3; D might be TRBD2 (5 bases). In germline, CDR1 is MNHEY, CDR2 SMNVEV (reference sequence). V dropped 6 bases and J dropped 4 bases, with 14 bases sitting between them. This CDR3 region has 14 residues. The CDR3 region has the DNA TGTGCCAGCAGGCAGATACTAGTTTCAGATACGCAGTATTTT. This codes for CASRQILVSDTQYF.

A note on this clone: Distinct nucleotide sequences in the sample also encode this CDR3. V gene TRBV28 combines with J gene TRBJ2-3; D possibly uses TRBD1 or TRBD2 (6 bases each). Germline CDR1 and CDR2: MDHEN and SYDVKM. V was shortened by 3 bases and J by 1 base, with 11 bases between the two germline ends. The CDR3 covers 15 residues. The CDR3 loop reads CASSLAGGRTDTQYF. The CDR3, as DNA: TGTGCCAGCAGTTTGGCCGGGGGCCGCACAGATACGCAGTATTTT.

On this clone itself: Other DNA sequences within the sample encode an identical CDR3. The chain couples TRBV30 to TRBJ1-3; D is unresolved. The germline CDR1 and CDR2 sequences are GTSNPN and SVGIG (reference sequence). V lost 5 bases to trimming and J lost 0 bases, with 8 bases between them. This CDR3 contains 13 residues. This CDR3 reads CAWGVLSGNTIYF. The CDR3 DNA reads TGTGCCTGGGGGGTTCTCTCTGGAAACACCATATATTTT.

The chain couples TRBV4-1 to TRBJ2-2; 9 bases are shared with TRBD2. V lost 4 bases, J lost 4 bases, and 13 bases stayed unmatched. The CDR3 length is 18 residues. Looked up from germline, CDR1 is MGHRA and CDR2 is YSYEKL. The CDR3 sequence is CASSLSPRREGRTGELFF. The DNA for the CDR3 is TGCGCCAGCAGCCTAAGCCCGCGGCGGGAGGGCCGCACCGGGGAGCTGTTTTTT.